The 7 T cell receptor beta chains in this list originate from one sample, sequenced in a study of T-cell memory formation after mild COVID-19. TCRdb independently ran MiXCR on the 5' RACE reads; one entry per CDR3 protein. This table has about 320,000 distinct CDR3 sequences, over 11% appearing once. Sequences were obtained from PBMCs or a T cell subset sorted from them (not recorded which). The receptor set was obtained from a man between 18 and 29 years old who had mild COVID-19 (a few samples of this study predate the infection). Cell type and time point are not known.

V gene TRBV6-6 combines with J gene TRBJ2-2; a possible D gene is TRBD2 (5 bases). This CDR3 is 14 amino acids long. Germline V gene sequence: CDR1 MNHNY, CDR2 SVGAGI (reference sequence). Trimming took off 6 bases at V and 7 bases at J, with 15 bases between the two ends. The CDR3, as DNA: TGTGCCAGCAGCCCCGGGTCCCGGGACGGGGAGCTGTTTTTT. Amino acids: CASSPGSRDGELFF.

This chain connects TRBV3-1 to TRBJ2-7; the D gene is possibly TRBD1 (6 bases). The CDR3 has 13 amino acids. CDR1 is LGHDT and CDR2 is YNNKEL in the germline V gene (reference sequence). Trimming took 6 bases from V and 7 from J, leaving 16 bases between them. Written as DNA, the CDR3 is TGTGCCAGCAGTCGAACCGGGACAAAAGAGCAGTACTTC. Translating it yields CASSRTGTKEQYF.

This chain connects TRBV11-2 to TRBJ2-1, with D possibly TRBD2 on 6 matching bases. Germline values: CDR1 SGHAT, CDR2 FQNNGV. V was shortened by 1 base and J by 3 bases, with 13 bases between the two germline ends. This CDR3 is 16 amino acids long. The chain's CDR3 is CASSLVPGVYYNEQFF. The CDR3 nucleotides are TGTGCCAGCAGCTTAGTCCCGGGGGTGTACTACAATGAGCAGTTCTTC.

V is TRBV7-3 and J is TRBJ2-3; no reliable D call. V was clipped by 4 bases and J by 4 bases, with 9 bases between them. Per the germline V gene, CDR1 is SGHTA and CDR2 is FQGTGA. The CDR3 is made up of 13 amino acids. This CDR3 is CASSSHSSDTQYF. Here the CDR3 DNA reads TGTGCCAGCAGCTCCCACTCCTCAGATACGCAGTATTTT.

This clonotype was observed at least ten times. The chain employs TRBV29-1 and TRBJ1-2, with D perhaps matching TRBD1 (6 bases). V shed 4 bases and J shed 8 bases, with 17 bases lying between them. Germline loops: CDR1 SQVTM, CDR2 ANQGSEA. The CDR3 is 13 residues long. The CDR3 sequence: CSVVPTDSYGYTF. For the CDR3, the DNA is TGCAGCGTTGTGCCGACGGACAGTTACGGCTACACCTTC.

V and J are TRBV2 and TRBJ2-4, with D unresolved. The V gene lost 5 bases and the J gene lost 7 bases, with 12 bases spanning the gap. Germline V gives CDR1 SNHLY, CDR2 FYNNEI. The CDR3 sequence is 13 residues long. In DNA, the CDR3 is TGTGCCAGCAGTATCGGGCCTGGGAACATTCAGTACTTC. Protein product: CASSIGPGNIQYF.

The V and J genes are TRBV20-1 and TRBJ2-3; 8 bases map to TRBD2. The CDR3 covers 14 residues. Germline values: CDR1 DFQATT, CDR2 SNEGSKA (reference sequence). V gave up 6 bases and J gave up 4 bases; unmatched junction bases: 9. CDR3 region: CSAPTGGFSDTQYF. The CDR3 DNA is TGCAGTGCCCCCACGGGGGGGTTCTCAGATACGCAGTATTTT.